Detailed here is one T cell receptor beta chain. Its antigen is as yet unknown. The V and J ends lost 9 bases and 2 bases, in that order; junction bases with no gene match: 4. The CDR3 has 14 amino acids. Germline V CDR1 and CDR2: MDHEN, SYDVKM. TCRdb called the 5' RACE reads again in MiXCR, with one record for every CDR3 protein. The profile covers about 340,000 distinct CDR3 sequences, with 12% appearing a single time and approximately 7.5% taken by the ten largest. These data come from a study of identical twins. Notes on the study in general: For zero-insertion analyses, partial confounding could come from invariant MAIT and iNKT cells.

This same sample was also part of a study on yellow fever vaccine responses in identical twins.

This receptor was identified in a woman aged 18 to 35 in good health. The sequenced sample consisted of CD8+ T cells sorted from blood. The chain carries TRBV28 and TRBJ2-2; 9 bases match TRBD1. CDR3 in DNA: TGTGCCAGTCGACAGGGGGTTAACACCGGGGAGCTGTTTTTT. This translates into CASRQGVNTGELFF. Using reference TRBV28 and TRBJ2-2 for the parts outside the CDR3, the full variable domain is DVKVTQSSRYLVKRTGEKVFLECVQDMDHENMFWYRQDPGLGLRLIYFSYDVKMKEKGDIPEGYSVSREKKERFSLILESASTNQTSMYLCASRQGVNTGELFFGEGSRLTVL.